These 15 T cell receptor beta chains were all obtained from the same sample, sequenced in a study of cytomegalovirus exposure and HLA in healthy donors. The table came from immunoSEQ multiplex PCR; TCRdb's copy has only in-frame clones and leaves some out. Altogether around 170,000 clones are present, roughly 85% being singletons, with the ten largest covering about a sixth. Sequencing was done on a sample of PBMCs. Receptor source: a man aged 18 to 30 in good health and CMV-seropositive.

The genes are TRBV7-4 and TRBJ1-1; D gene ambiguous. This CDR3 contains 13 residues. V was cut by 0 bases and J by 5 bases, with 7 bases left in between. Germline CDR1 and CDR2: SGHVT and SQSDAQ. The CDR3 loop reads CASSLALHTEAFF. The CDR3, as DNA: TGTGCCAGCAGCTTAGCTTTACATACTGAAGCTTTCTTT.

The genes are TRBV27 and TRBJ1-5; 7 nucleotides match TRBD1. With 5 bases clipped from V and 5 bases from J, the junction kept 6 bases outside the gene matches. The CDR3 contains 14 residues. Per germline, CDR1 MNHEY and CDR2 SMNVEV (reference sequence). The CDR3 nucleotides read TGTGCCAGCAGTCGACAGGGTGGAGATCAGCCCCAGCATTTT. Translation gives CASSRQGGDQPQHF.

This chain uses TRBV5-1 with TRBJ2-3; maybe TRBD2 (5 bases). Germline V gene lookup returns CDR1 SGHRS and CDR2 YFSETQ. The CDR3 is 16 residues long. V was clipped by 2 bases and J by 0 bases, with 13 bases between them. CDR3 in DNA: TGCGCCAGCAGCTTAGGTTGGACTCGGAGCACAGATACGCAGTATTTT. Amino acid sequence: CASSLGWTRSTDTQYF.

This chain joins TRBV2 and TRBJ1-3, with TRBD1 identical over 7 bases. CDR3 length: 15 residues. After removal of 5 bases from V and 4 bases from J, the junction contained 8 bases not matched to a gene. Germline CDR1 SNHLY, CDR2 FYNNEI. The CDR3 here is CASSKKGGWGNTIYF. CDR3 nucleotides: TGTGCCAGCAGTAAGAAAGGGGGCTGGGGAAACACCATATATTTT.

A single count supports this clone. The gene calls are TRBV7-9 and TRBJ2-3; no reliable D call. V was shortened by 1 base and J by 5 bases, with 10 bases between the two germline ends. The germline V gene has CDR1 SEHNR and CDR2 FQNEAQ (reference sequence). The CDR3 is 14 amino acids. CDR3 region: CASSLDTSGDTQYF. The CDR3 DNA is TGTGCCAGCAGCTTAGACACAAGTGGAGATACGCAGTATTTT.

This sequence joins TRBV7-7 and TRBJ2-7; D is possibly TRBD2 (6 bases). This CDR3 region has 18 residues. Germline-derived CDR1 and CDR2 are SSHAT and FNYEAQ (reference sequence). V lost 2 bases, J lost 0 bases, and 20 bases lay in between. The CDR3 DNA sequence: TGTGCCAGCAGCTTAAGAACGGCAAGCGGGTCAGACTCCTACGAGCAGTACTTC. Protein product: CASSLRTASGSDSYEQYF.

The chain couples TRBV6-1 to TRBJ1-5; unclear D gene. Germline V gene data show CDR1 as MNHNS and CDR2 as SASEGT. V was clipped by 0 bases and J by 6 bases, with 12 bases between them. This CDR3 has 15 residues. The CDR3 sequence: CASSEATMLSQPQHF. In DNA form, the CDR3 reads TGTGCCAGCAGTGAAGCAACGATGCTCAGTCAGCCCCAGCATTTT.

The V gene is TRBV6-5, the J gene TRBJ2-7, with 8 positions matching TRBD1. The germline V gene encodes CDR1 MNHEY and CDR2 SVGAGI. V trimming: 6 bases; J trimming: 2 bases; junction bases outside the gene matches: 6. CDR3 length: 14 amino acids. CDR3 region: CASRLDRATYEQYF. The CDR3 DNA sequence: TGTGCCAGCAGGCTGGACAGGGCGACCTACGAGCAGTACTTC.

The V gene is TRBV27, the J gene TRBJ2-2, with D tentatively TRBD1 (6 bases). V lost 10 bases to trimming and J lost 1 base, with 19 bases between them. In germline, CDR1 is MNHEY, CDR2 SMNVEV (reference sequence). The CDR3 contains 16 residues. The CDR3 nucleotides read TGTGCCACCGGGACACCGCCCACGGGGAACACCGGGGAGCTGTTTTTT. It specifies CATGTPPTGNTGELFF.

The genes are TRBV2 and TRBJ2-1, with a tentative D call TRBD1 (5 bases). The CDR3 has 13 amino acids. Germline CDR1 is SNHLY and CDR2 is FYNNEI. V was clipped by 3 bases and J by 7 bases, with 10 bases between them. DNA of the CDR3: TGTGCCAGCAGTGAGGACACCCTGAATGAGCAGTTCTTC. Translated, it gives CASSEDTLNEQFF.

The V call is TRBV30, the J call TRBJ1-4; D possibly corresponds to TRBD1 (6 bases). V was pared by 8 bases and J by 5 bases, with 12 bases between. Germline V lookup: CDR1 GTSNPN, CDR2 SVGIG (reference sequence). CDR3 length: 12 amino acids. The CDR3: CAADSANEKLFF. The CDR3 DNA sequence: TGTGCCGCGGACAGTGCCAATGAAAAACTGTTTTTT.

This chain uses TRBV7-9 with TRBJ2-3; weak D call: TRBD1 (5 bases). Germline V gene data show CDR1 as SEHNR and CDR2 as FQNEAQ (reference sequence). V was cut by 2 bases and J by 2 bases, with 14 bases left in between. The CDR3 contains 16 residues. The DNA for the CDR3 is TGTGCCAGCAGCTTATTATCTGACAGCCTCACAGATACGCAGTATTTT. Its translation: CASSLLSDSLTDTQYF.

The gene calls are TRBV30 and TRBJ2-5, with D perhaps TRBD1 (6 bases). Trimming took off 6 bases at V and 2 bases at J, with 16 bases between the two ends. This CDR3 contains 14 residues. Germline-derived CDR1 and CDR2 are GTSNPN and SVGIG (reference sequence). The CDR3 here is CACLRGRGQETQYF. CDR3 nucleotides: TGTGCCTGTTTGAGGGGGAGAGGTCAAGAGACCCAGTACTTC. Using reference TRBV30 and TRBJ2-5 for the parts outside the CDR3, the full variable domain is SQTIHQWPATLVQPVGSPLSLECTVEGTSNPNLYWYRQAAGRGLQLLFYSVGIGQISSEVPQNLSASRPQDRQFILSSKKLLLSDSGFYLCACLRGRGQETQYFGPGTRLLVL.

The chain uses TRBV27 and TRBJ1-3; D is possibly TRBD1 (5 bases). The germline V gene has CDR1 MNHEY and CDR2 SMNVEV (reference sequence). The CDR3 consists of 14 residues. Trimming removed 7 bases at V and 4 bases at J, with 14 bases between. CDR3 nucleotides: TGTGCCAGCAAGACAGCGGGGGGAGGAAACACCATATATTTT. This codes for CASKTAGGGNTIYF.

The V gene is TRBV6-1, the J gene TRBJ1-2; D gene ambiguous. V gave up 0 bases and J gave up 8 bases, with 10 bases separating them. Per germline, CDR1 MNHNS and CDR2 SASEGT. The CDR3 consists of 13 residues. The CDR3 nucleotides read TGTGCCAGCAGTGAAGCGCTACTACGGGGCTACACCTTC. It yields the protein CASSEALLRGYTF.